Listed here are 20 T cell receptor beta chains from one sample, sequenced in a study of blood T cell repertoires in COVID-19. Some clones are missing from TCRdb's copy, which holds only in-frame ones; the method was immunoSEQ multiplex PCR. The data show roughly 83,000 clones, around 86% seen once. Sequencing was performed on peripheral blood. The receptors here all came from a man at least 80 years old with active or convalescent COVID-19.

The V call is TRBV4-1, the J call TRBJ1-3, with TRBD1 matching 8 bases. V lost 3 bases, J lost 0 bases, and 4 bases stayed unmatched. The germline V gene has CDR1 MGHRA and CDR2 YSYEKL. This CDR3 is built from 16 residues. The CDR3 is CASSQGTGPSGNTIYF. The CDR3 nucleotides are TGCGCCAGCAGCCAGGGGACAGGCCCCTCTGGAAACACCATATATTTT.

The chain joins TRBV18 to TRBJ1-5; D remains unclear. The CDR3 is 15 residues long. V was clipped by 2 bases and J by 2 bases, with 10 bases between them. Germline V gene sequence: CDR1 KGHSH, CDR2 LQKENI. The CDR3 coding sequence is TGTGCCAGCTCACCAGGTGACAATCGCAATCAGCCCCAGCATTTT. Protein product: CASSPGDNRNQPQHF.

The gene calls are TRBV7-9 and TRBJ2-2; 13 bases are a match to TRBD2. Per germline, CDR1 SEHNR and CDR2 FQNEAQ (reference sequence). With V trimmed by 4 bases and J by 6 bases, 2 bases remained unmatched. The CDR3 consists of 15 residues. The CDR3 DNA follows: TGTGCCAGCAGCTCGGGACTAGCGGGACCCGGGGAGCTGTTTTTT. Residues: CASSSGLAGPGELFF.

A few counts support this clone. The chain recombines TRBV4-1 with TRBJ2-3, with 9 bases identical to TRBD2. V was pared by 4 bases and J by 4 bases, with 12 bases of the junction left unmatched. CDR1 and CDR2 (germline): MGHRA, YSYEKL. The CDR3 loop spans 17 amino acids. CDR3: CASSPTTSGLGADTQYF. CDR3 nucleotides: TGCGCCAGCAGCCCAACAACTAGCGGGCTGGGGGCAGATACGCAGTATTTT.

The chain couples TRBV7-9 to TRBJ1-3; 7 bases match TRBD1. Germline values: CDR1 SEHNR, CDR2 FQNEAQ (reference sequence). V shed 5 bases and J 0 bases; nucleotides not matched to a gene: 10. The CDR3 consists of 17 residues. The CDR3 spells CASSPRTGPNSGNTIYF. DNA for the CDR3: TGTGCCAGCAGCCCACGGACAGGCCCCAACTCTGGAAACACCATATATTTT. The variable domain in full, completed from reference TRBV7-9 and TRBJ1-3, reads DTGVSQNPRHKITKRGQNVTFRCDPISEHNRLYWYRQTLGQGPEFLTYFQNEAQLEKSRLLSDRFSAERPKGSFSTLEIQRTEQGDSAMYLCASSPRTGPNSGNTIYFGEGSWLTVV.

This chain uses TRBV24-1 with TRBJ1-1, with a weak D call TRBD1 (5 bases). The CDR3 runs 13 residues. Germline V CDR1 and CDR2: KGHDR, SFDVKD. V was shortened by 9 bases and J by 6 bases, with 16 bases between the two germline ends. CDR3 protein: CATARGGVPEAFF. CDR3 coding DNA: TGTGCCACCGCGCGAGGAGGGGTCCCTGAAGCTTTCTTT.

The rearrangement joins TRBV6-5 to TRBJ2-5, with D perhaps matching TRBD1 (6 bases). Trimming removed 7 bases at V and 4 bases at J, with 13 bases between. The CDR3 is 13 amino acids. Germline V gene lookup returns CDR1 MNHEY and CDR2 SVGAGI. For the CDR3, the DNA is TGTGCCAGCAAAGAAACAGGGTCAGAGACCCAGTACTTC. The encoded protein is CASKETGSETQYF.

The chain employs TRBV2 and TRBJ1-1; 7 nucleotides align to TRBD1. The length of the CDR3 is 15 residues. Trimming at V came to 6 bases and at J to 1 base, leaving 8 bases not matched to a gene. Germline V CDR1 and CDR2: SNHLY, FYNNEI. CDR3 in DNA: TGTGCCAGCAGAGAAAAGGGGGCGCGGAACACTGAAGCTTTCTTT. Amino acids: CASREKGARNTEAFF.

The J gene is TRBJ1-4, the V gene TRBV4-1; tentative D call: TRBD1 (5 bases). Germline assignment: CDR1 MGHRA and CDR2 YSYEKL. This CDR3 is 16 amino acids long. Trimming removed 0 bases at V and 6 bases at J, with 14 bases between. The CDR3 DNA reads TGCGCCAGCAGCCAAGAGACTTGGGGCTTGGATGAAAAACTGTTTTTT. Encoded protein: CASSQETWGLDEKLFF.

J is TRBJ2-3 and V is TRBV29-1; 7 positions agree with TRBD1. This CDR3 comprises 11 residues. V shed 6 bases and J 13 bases; nucleotides not matched to a gene: 10. Germline lookup yields CDR1 SQVTM and CDR2 ANQGSEA. CDR3 protein: CSVEPDRSEYF. The CDR3, as DNA: TGCAGCGTAGAACCGGACAGGTCGGAGTATTTT.

This clone was observed a handful of times. This chain uses TRBV7-2 with TRBJ1-1; no clear D gene. Between the trimmed V and J ends, which lost 1 base and 1 base, there was a span of 7 bases. CDR1 SGHTA and CDR2 FQGNSA come from the germline V gene. This CDR3 has 14 amino acids. CDR3 amino acids: CASSLDGGNTEAFF. CDR3 nucleotide sequence: TGTGCCAGCAGCTTAGATGGAGGGAACACTGAAGCTTTCTTT.

The rearrangement joins TRBV30 to TRBJ1-1, with D perhaps matching TRBD1 (5 bases). Trimming removed 3 bases from V and 6 bases from J, with 8 bases in between. From germline, CDR1 is GTSNPN and CDR2 SVGIG (reference sequence). The CDR3 totals 11 residues. CDR3 amino acids: CAWSRGAEAFF. For the CDR3, the DNA is TGTGCCTGGAGCCGGGGGGCTGAAGCTTTCTTT.

In its sample, this clone ranks as medium-sized. The chain employs TRBV28 and TRBJ1-6, with 7 positions matching TRBD1. Losses at the gene ends were 2 bases for V and 6 bases for J; bases not matched to a gene: 7. The CDR3 has 16 amino acids. From germline, CDR1 is MDHEN and CDR2 SYDVKM. The CDR3 DNA is TGTGCCAGCAGTTTAACACAGACAGGGTTTAATTCACCCCTCCACTTT. Translation gives CASSLTQTGFNSPLHF.

The J gene is TRBJ2-5, the V gene TRBV18, with D perhaps TRBD1 (6 bases). Germline lookup yields CDR1 KGHSH and CDR2 LQKENI. The germline V and J ends were trimmed by 5 bases and 3 bases, with 7 bases remaining between them. The CDR3 consists of 12 residues. CDR3 nucleotide sequence: TGTGCCAGCTCATGGACAGAAGAGACCCAGTACTTC. Translating gives CASSWTEETQYF.

The chain couples TRBV4-1 to TRBJ1-2; 11 nucleotides align to TRBD1. CDR1 is MGHRA and CDR2 is YSYEKL in the germline V gene. The CDR3 covers 15 residues. Trimming at V came to 4 bases and at J to 3 bases, leaving 4 bases not matched to a gene. CDR3 amino acids: CASSLGQGVDYGYTF. The CDR3 region has the DNA TGCGCCAGCAGCCTGGGACAGGGGGTCGACTATGGCTACACCTTC.

This chain joins TRBV19 and TRBJ2-2, with TRBD1 matching over 8 bases. With 4 bases clipped from V and 5 bases from J, the junction kept 6 bases outside the gene matches. CDR1 is LNHDA and CDR2 is SQIVND in the germline V gene (reference sequence). CDR3 size: 15 residues. The CDR3: CASSRGTGWTGELFF. The CDR3 DNA sequence: TGTGCCAGTAGTAGGGGGACAGGATGGACCGGGGAGCTGTTTTTT.

DNA of the CDR3: TGTGCCAGTGCACCGGGACTAGCGGGAGTAGGCACCGGGGAGCTGTTTTTT. This codes for CASAPGLAGVGTGELFF. V usage is TRBV19 and J usage is TRBJ2-2, with 14 bases aligning to TRBD2. V was pared by 8 bases and J by 4 bases, with 9 bases of the junction left unmatched. The CDR3 runs 17 residues. Germline CDR1 and CDR2: LNHDA and SQIVND (reference sequence). Drawing the rest from reference TRBV19 and TRBJ2-2, the complete variable domain is DGGITQSPKYLFRKEGQNVTLSCEQNLNHDAMYWYRQDPGQGLRLIYYSQIVNDFQKGDIAEGYSVSREKKESFPLTVTSAQKNPTAFYLCASAPGLAGVGTGELFFGEGSRLTVL.

This clone appeared once. The chain links TRBV7-9 to TRBJ1-5; no definite D call. The CDR3 totals 13 residues. The V end was cut by 0 bases, the J end by 7 bases, with 7 bases between. The germline V gene has CDR1 SEHNR and CDR2 FQNEAQ (reference sequence). The CDR3 region has the DNA TGTGCCAGCAGCTTAGCAGCGGGACAGCCCCAGCATTTT. Translating gives CASSLAAGQPQHF.

The CDR3 loop reads CASSQGFGTEAFF. CDR3 nucleotides: TGCGCCAGCTCTCAGGGGTTTGGCACTGAAGCTTTCTTT. The chain combines TRBV5-1 with TRBJ1-1, with D possibly matching TRBD1 (6 bases). Trimming stripped 7 bases from V and 4 bases from J, with 14 bases between. The V gene's germline CDR1 is SGHRS and CDR2 YFSETQ. The CDR3 totals 13 residues.

The chain combines TRBV5-4 with TRBJ2-7; 7 bases map to TRBD2. CDR1 and CDR2 (germline): SGHNT, YYREEE (reference sequence). The CDR3 spans 17 residues. Trimming took 0 bases from V and 2 from J; bases not matched to a gene: 11. The CDR3 DNA sequence: TGTGCCAGCAGCTTGGCCCTAAGAAGGGAGGGTCCCTACGAGCAGTACGTC. It is translated as CASSLALRREGPYEQYV.